Listed below are T cell receptor beta chains from one sample, sequenced in a study of T cells after yellow fever vaccination. TCRdb re-called the 5' RACE reads with MiXCR, one entry per CDR3 protein. This table holds around 500,000 distinct CDR3 sequences, just over 20% found once. This specimen was PBMCs, taken 21 days after the first yellow fever vaccination. Receptors were obtained from a man younger than 35 who received the YFV17D yellow fever vaccine. CDR3s include the opening cysteine and the closing phenylalanine or tryptophan. D genes are given only for firm matches. Clone sizes are given selectively: once, few, many, or a class where the clone is expanded.

size	D	V	J	DNA	CDR3
once	NA	TRBV6-1	TRBJ2-3	TGTGCCACCGCACTAGGCCCTTACGATACGCAGTATTTT	CATALGPYDTQYF
NA	NA	TRBV9	TRBJ1-1	TGTGCCAGCAGCGTCCCCTCAGGGGTGACTGAAGCTTTCTTT	CASSVPSGVTEAFF
few	TRBD1	TRBV30	TRBJ2-4	TGTGCCTGGAGCGCGACAGGGGCAGACATTCAGTACTTC	CAWSATGADIQYF
few	TRBD1	TRBV6-1	TRBJ2-2	TGTGCCAGCAGTCCTCAGGACAGGGGTGGCACCGGGGAGCTGTTTTTT	CASSPQDRGGTGELFF
few	TRBD1	TRBV19	TRBJ2-1	TGTGCCAGTAGTCTCCGGGACAGAGCCTGGAGCAATGAGCAGTTCTTC	CASSLRDRAWSNEQFF
NA	NA	TRBV12-3/TRBV12-4	TRBJ2-5	TGTGCCAGCAGTTGGGCAGGGGGGTATGAAGAGACCCAGTACTTC	CASSWAGGYEETQYF
few	TRBD2	TRBV14	TRBJ2-7	TGTGCCAGCAGCCTAGCGGGGGGGCCGGGAGAGCAGTACTTC	CASSLAGGPGEQYF
few	NA	TRBV7-2	TRBJ2-7	TGTGCCAGCAGCTTAGCTCCATTAATCTCCTACGAGCAGTACTTC	CASSLAPLISYEQYF
few	NA	TRBV5-1	TRBJ2-7	TGCGCCAGCAGCCGGCCGTCGGCAATAGAGGAGCAGTACTTC	CASSRPSAIEEQYF
NA	TRBD2	TRBV4-3	TRBJ2-1	TGCGCCAGCAGCCAGCTAGCGGGGGGGCCCTCTGATGAGCAGTTCTTC	CASSQLAGGPSDEQFF
NA	TRBD1	TRBV7-2	TRBJ2-7	TGTGCCAGCAGCCGAAGCGGGACAGGGTTCTACGAGCAGTACTTC	CASSRSGTGFYEQYF
few	NA	TRBV5-1	TRBJ2-7	TGCGCCAGCAGCGACCCCTCCACCCCCTACGAGCAGTACTTC	CASSDPSTPYEQYF
few	NA	TRBV6-2/TRBV6-3	TRBJ2-7	TGTGCCAGCAGCGACAGGCTTGCCAACGAGCAGTACTTC	CASSDRLANEQYF
NA	NA	TRBV4-3	TRBJ1-1	TGCGCCAGCAGCCAAGATGTCGCGGGGGGGGGGTTCACTGAAGCTTTCTTT	CASSQDVAGGGFTEAFF
NA	NA	TRBV4-1	TRBJ1-2	TGCGCCAGCAGCTTCCAGGGGATAAGCGGCTACACCTTC	CASSFQGISGYTF
NA	NA	TRBV9	TRBJ1-1	TGTGCCAGCAGCGTAGAGGCGGCCACTGAAGCTTTCTTT	CASSVEAATEAFF
few	NA	TRBV20-1	TRBJ2-4	TGCAGTGCTAGAGTCACCGCGGACGCCAACATTCAGTACTTC	CSARVTADANIQYF
NA	NA	TRBV7-9	TRBJ1-1	TGTGCCAGCAGCCGCGCCAGAGAAGCTTTCTTT	CASSRAREAFF
few	NA	TRBV6-2/TRBV6-3	TRBJ2-6	TGTGCCAGCACCCCTGGGGCCAACGTCCTGACTTTC	CASTPGANVLTF
few	NA	TRBV10-3	TRBJ2-2	TGTGCCATCAGCCGTTATGCAGTTAACACCGGGGAGCTGTTTTTT	CAISRYAVNTGELFF
NA	TRBD2	TRBV7-2	TRBJ2-3	TGTGCCAGCAGCTCGGGGGGGCCGTCATGGGATACGCAGTATTTT	CASSSGGPSWDTQYF
many	TRBD1	TRBV4-2	TRBJ2-3	TGTGCCAGTACTAAGGGACAGTACCCCACAGATACGCAGTATTTT	CASTKGQYPTDTQYF
few	TRBD2	TRBV20-1	TRBJ2-7	TGCAGTGCTAGGGCCCGGACTAGCCCCAACGAGCAGTACTTC	CSARARTSPNEQYF
NA	NA	TRBV4-3	TRBJ1-2	TGCGCCAGCAGCCAAGGTCATCTGGTTTGGTTC	CASSQGHLVWF
NA	TRBD1	TRBV5-1	TRBJ1-6	TGCGCCAGCAGTGCAGGGACAGACGTAAATAATTCACCCCTCCACTTT	CASSAGTDVNNSPLHF
NA	TRBD1	TRBV5-1	TRBJ1-6	TGCGCCAGCAGCTTGGAGCCAGGGGGGACTTCACCCCTCCACTTT	CASSLEPGGTSPLHF
NA	NA	TRBV4-3	TRBJ1-1	TGCGCCAGCAGCCCCGGGTCCCGGTGGGTTAGTTCTGAAGCTTTCTTT	CASSPGSRWVSSEAFF
many	TRBD2	TRBV7-2	TRBJ2-5	TGTGCCAGCAGCTTGAGTGGAGCGGGGGGCCAAGAGACCCAGTACTTC	CASSLSGAGGQETQYF
NA	NA	TRBV5-1	TRBJ1-1	TGCGCCACGTCCCGGGGCCTTTTGAACACTGAAGCTTTCTTT	CATSRGLLNTEAFF
few	NA	TRBV25-1	TRBJ1-6	TGTGCCAGCCACGGTGGGGGTAGACCAACTAAACCCCTCCACTTT	CASHGGGRPTKPLHF
few	NA	TRBV5-1	TRBJ1-5	TGCGCCAGCAGCTTGGCCCTTGGGAGTCAGCCCCAGCATTTT	CASSLALGSQPQHF
NA	NA	TRBV5-4	TRBJ2-6	TGTGCCAGCAGCTTGGAGGTGAGGGGACGTGGGGCCAACGTCCTGACTTTC	CASSLEVRGRGANVLTF
once	NA	TRBV12-3/TRBV12-4	TRBJ2-6	TGTGCCAGCAGTAGTACAGGGACCAACGTCCTGACTTTC	CASSSTGTNVLTF
few	NA	TRBV7-2	TRBJ1-1	TGTGCCAGCAGACGGGAACACACTGAAGCTTTCTTT	CASRREHTEAFF
NA	NA	TRBV3-1	TRBJ1-2	TGTGCCAGCAGCCAAGTTAGGAGTGGCTACACCTTC	CASSQVRSGYTF
NA	NA	TRBV10-3	TRBJ2-2	TGTGCCATCAGTGAACAGGGAGGCACCGGGGAGCTGTTTTTT	CAISEQGGTGELFF
NA	NA	TRBV4-1	TRBJ2-4	TGCGCCAGCAGCCAAGTAGGGCGGAGCAGGGTTGCCAAAAACATTCAGTACTTC	CASSQVGRSRVAKNIQYF
NA	TRBD1	TRBV30	TRBJ1-2	TGTGCCTGGATTAAAGGCAGGGGGAACTATGGCTACACCTTC	CAWIKGRGNYGYTF
few	NA	TRBV10-2	TRBJ2-7	TGCGCCAGCAGTGAGAACGGAAAGGGCCACGAGCAGTACTTC	CASSENGKGHEQYF
few	NA	TRBV6-5	TRBJ2-2	TGTGCCAGCAGTTACTATGACTTTACCGGGGAGCTGTTTTTT	CASSYYDFTGELFF
few	TRBD2	TRBV20-1	TRBJ2-5	TGCAGTGCTCGCCGCGCGAGGACTAGCGCCGGGGGAGAGACCCAGTACTTC	CSARRARTSAGGETQYF
NA	NA	TRBV20-1	TRBJ1-1	TGCAGTGCGAGTACCAGGGGTGTGAACACTGAAGCTTTCTTT	CSASTRGVNTEAFF
few	NA	TRBV20-1	TRBJ1-1	TGCAGTGCTGGGAGTTGGAGGGGGAACACTGAAGCTTTCTTT	CSAGSWRGNTEAFF
few	NA	TRBV7-9	TRBJ2-5	TGTGCCAGCAGGGCGACTGTCCAAGAGACCCAGTACTTC	CASRATVQETQYF
many	NA	TRBV12-3/TRBV12-4	TRBJ2-5	TGTGCCAGCAGTTGGGGGCGGCAAGAGACCCAGTACTTC	CASSWGRQETQYF
few	NA	TRBV6-1	TRBJ1-5	TGTGCCAGCAGTACCCAAGAGGGGAATCAGCCCCAGCATTTT	CASSTQEGNQPQHF
few	NA	TRBV5-1	TRBJ2-5	TGCGCCAGCAGCCGCACGAGTGACAGCGCCGAGACCCAGTACTTC	CASSRTSDSAETQYF
once	TRBD1	TRBV10-2	TRBJ1-4	TGCGCCAGCAAAAGCCGACAGGGGGCTGCAACTAATGAAAAACTGTTTTTT	CASKSRQGAATNEKLFF
few	NA	TRBV6-2/TRBV6-3	TRBJ2-3	TGTGCCAGCAGTGGCCCTCTCAGCACAGATACGCAGTATTTT	CASSGPLSTDTQYF
NA	NA	TRBV20-1	TRBJ2-1	TGCAGTGCTAGAGTACAGGGAGGCAGAGGTGAGCAGTTCTTC	CSARVQGGRGEQFF
NA	TRBD2	TRBV20-1	TRBJ2-7	TGCAGTGCTTTACTAGCGGGGGCCAACTCCGAGCAGTACTTC	CSALLAGANSEQYF
few	NA	TRBV18	TRBJ2-5	TGTGCCAGCTCACCGGCCGCCCCCCAGCGGGAGACCCAGTACTTC	CASSPAAPQRETQYF
NA	NA	TRBV7-9	TRBJ1-1	TGTGCCAGCAGCTTAGTGTCAGGGAAGAACACTGAAGCTTTCTTT	CASSLVSGKNTEAFF
NA	TRBD2	TRBV7-2	TRBJ2-1	TGTGCCAGCAGTCCTACTAGCGCCGACGGGACTGAGCAGTTCTTC	CASSPTSADGTEQFF